A selection of T cell receptor beta chains follows, all from one sample in a study of OX40 agonist ivuxolimab in advanced cancers. Sequencing was performed with immunoSEQ multiplex PCR; in TCRdb, only in-frame clones are kept and a portion is missing. In the table there are 100,000 or so clones, 86% of which are singletons. Sequencing used CD4+ or CD8+ T cells sorted from blood, obtained in a trial of the OX40 agonist ivuxolimab. These receptors all stem from an adult with an advanced solid tumor such as melanoma, head and neck, liver or kidney cancer. Each CDR3 is given with its conserved first and last residue. The D gene is left open where the match is weak. The size field is filled for only some rows; it gives once, few, many or a size class.

CDR3 protein: CASNGQVNTGELFF
CDR3 DNA: TGTGCCAGCAACGGGCAGGTGAACACCGGGGAGCTGTTTTTT
D gene: -
J gene: TRBJ2-2
clone size: -
V gene: TRBV11-2

CDR3 protein: CASSPQGQSREQYF
CDR3 DNA: TGTGCCAGCAGCCCCCAAGGACAATCGAGGGAGCAGTACTTC
D gene: -
J gene: TRBJ2-7
clone size: -
V gene: TRBV7-8

CDR3 protein: CASSKVQAYGYTF
CDR3 DNA: TGTGCCAGCAGCAAAGTACAGGCCTATGGCTACACCTTC
D gene: -
J gene: TRBJ1-2
clone size: -
V gene: TRBV11-2

CDR3 protein: CASNPGQGGNEQFF
CDR3 DNA: TGTGCCAGCAACCCCGGACAGGGGGGCAATGAGCAGTTCTTC
D gene: TRBD1
J gene: TRBJ2-1
clone size: -
V gene: TRBV6-1

CDR3 protein: CASSLGQGLFF
CDR3 DNA: TGTGCCAGCAGCCTAGGACAGGGGCTGTTTTTT
D gene: TRBD1
J gene: TRBJ1-4
clone size: -
V gene: TRBV7-9

CDR3 protein: CASSVGKAGAETNKNIQYF
CDR3 DNA: TGTGCCAGCAGCGTAGGAAAAGCGGGGGCCGAAACGAACAAAAACATTCAGTACTTC
D gene: TRBD2
J gene: TRBJ2-4
clone size: -
V gene: TRBV9

CDR3 protein: CASSSGQFSYEQYF
CDR3 DNA: TGTGCCAGCAGCTCGGGACAATTCTCCTACGAGCAGTACTTC
D gene: -
J gene: TRBJ2-7
clone size: -
V gene: TRBV7-2

CDR3 protein: CASSLYGYEQYF
CDR3 DNA: TGCGCCAGCAGCTTGTACGGCTACGAGCAGTACTTC
D gene: -
J gene: TRBJ2-7
clone size: -
V gene: TRBV5-1

CDR3 protein: CASGGVQETQYF
CDR3 DNA: TGTGCCAGCGGGGGGGTACAAGAGACCCAGTACTTC
D gene: TRBD2
J gene: TRBJ2-5
clone size: -
V gene: TRBV6-5

CDR3 protein: CASSRGGSSYNEQFF
CDR3 DNA: TGTGCCAGCAGCCGTGGGGGTAGCTCCTACAATGAGCAGTTCTTC
D gene: -
J gene: TRBJ2-1
clone size: -
V gene: TRBV7-3

CDR3 protein: CASSLGGTGNTIYF
CDR3 DNA: TGTGCCAGCAGCCTCGGGGGTACCGGAAACACCATATATTTT
D gene: -
J gene: TRBJ1-3
clone size: -
V gene: TRBV5-4

CDR3 protein: CASSSGYSSYNEQFF
CDR3 DNA: TGTGCCAGTAGTAGCGGATACAGCTCCTACAATGAGCAGTTCTTC
D gene: -
J gene: TRBJ2-1
clone size: once
V gene: TRBV19

CDR3 protein: CASSTDRVAAEAFF
CDR3 DNA: TGCGCCAGCAGCACGGACAGGGTGGCTGCTGAAGCTTTCTTT
D gene: TRBD1
J gene: TRBJ1-1
clone size: -
V gene: TRBV5-1

CDR3 protein: CASSQDIQDPIPYEQYF
CDR3 DNA: TGCGCCAGCAGCCAAGATATCCAGGACCCCATCCCCTACGAGCAGTACTTC
D gene: -
J gene: TRBJ2-7
clone size: -
V gene: TRBV4-3

CDR3 protein: CASSLSPGSSYNEQFF
CDR3 DNA: TGCGCCAGCAGCTTGTCCCCAGGGAGCTCCTACAATGAGCAGTTCTTC
D gene: -
J gene: TRBJ2-1
clone size: -
V gene: TRBV5-1

CDR3 protein: CASKPSGNYNEQFF
CDR3 DNA: TGTGCCAGCAAGCCTAGCGGGAACTACAATGAGCAGTTCTTC
D gene: -
J gene: TRBJ2-1
clone size: -
V gene: TRBV21-1

CDR3 protein: CSVRRGETQYF
CDR3 DNA: TGCAGTGTCCGCAGGGGCGAGACCCAGTACTTC
D gene: -
J gene: TRBJ2-5
clone size: once
V gene: TRBV20-1

CDR3 protein: CASSSKTLLSADTQYF
CDR3 DNA: TGTGCCAGCAGCTCCAAGACCCTCCTGTCAGCAGATACGCAGTATTTT
D gene: -
J gene: TRBJ2-3
clone size: -
V gene: TRBV11-3

CDR3 protein: CASSSATVSSTDTQYF
CDR3 DNA: TGTGCCAGCAGCTCCGCGACAGTCTCTAGCACAGATACGCAGTATTTT
D gene: -
J gene: TRBJ2-3
clone size: -
V gene: TRBV7-9

CDR3 protein: CASSPRDATGELFF
CDR3 DNA: TGTGCCAGCAGCCCCCGGGACGCCACCGGGGAGCTGTTTTTT
D gene: -
J gene: TRBJ2-2
clone size: -
V gene: TRBV9

CDR3 protein: CAFPGGADEKLFF
CDR3 DNA: TGTGCCTTCCCAGGGGGCGCGGATGAAAAACTGTTTTTT
D gene: TRBD1
J gene: TRBJ1-4
clone size: once
V gene: TRBV2

CDR3 protein: CASRPGPSYEQYF
CDR3 DNA: TGTGCCAGCAGGCCGGGACCCTCCTACGAGCAGTACTTC
D gene: -
J gene: TRBJ2-7
clone size: -
V gene: TRBV5-5

CDR3 protein: CASSESGVLTEAFF
CDR3 DNA: TGCGCCAGCAGTGAATCAGGAGTTCTCACTGAAGCTTTCTTT
D gene: -
J gene: TRBJ1-1
clone size: -
V gene: TRBV10-1

CDR3 protein: CASSSGTSGTSYEQYF
CDR3 DNA: TGTGCCAGCAGCTCCGGGACTAGCGGGACCTCCTACGAGCAGTACTTC
D gene: TRBD2
J gene: TRBJ2-7
clone size: -
V gene: TRBV7-9

CDR3 protein: CASGNPPSGASYEQYF
CDR3 DNA: TGTGCCAGCGGCAACCCCCCTAGCGGGGCCTCCTACGAGCAGTACTTC
D gene: TRBD2
J gene: TRBJ2-7
clone size: -
V gene: TRBV27

CDR3 protein: CASSPSGLSTDTQYF
CDR3 DNA: TGTGCCAGCAGCCCCAGCGGACTGAGCACAGATACGCAGTATTTT
D gene: -
J gene: TRBJ2-3
clone size: -
V gene: TRBV7-9

CDR3 protein: CASSSQLNTEAFF
CDR3 DNA: TGTGCCAGTAGTTCTCAATTGAACACTGAAGCTTTCTTT
D gene: -
J gene: TRBJ1-1
clone size: once
V gene: TRBV19

CDR3 protein: CASSQGWQGDTDTQYF
CDR3 DNA: TGCGCCAGCAGCCAAGGATGGCAGGGGGACACAGATACGCAGTATTTT
D gene: TRBD1
J gene: TRBJ2-3
clone size: once
V gene: TRBV4-1

CDR3 protein: CASSPGMGLYEQYF
CDR3 DNA: TGTGCCAGCAGCCCGGGGATGGGACTCTACGAGCAGTACTTC
D gene: -
J gene: TRBJ2-7
clone size: few
V gene: TRBV7-2

CDR3 protein: CASSGSSGSSYNEQFF
CDR3 DNA: TGTGCCAGCTCAGGTTCTAGCGGGTCCTCCTACAATGAGCAGTTCTTC
D gene: TRBD2
J gene: TRBJ2-1
clone size: -
V gene: TRBV18

CDR3 protein: CASSAMTGWDEKLFF
CDR3 DNA: TGTGCCAGCAGCGCGATGACAGGGTGGGATGAAAAACTGTTTTTT
D gene: TRBD1
J gene: TRBJ1-4
clone size: -
V gene: TRBV9

CDR3 protein: CASSIDVNFLGQRKETQYF
CDR3 DNA: TGTGCCAGTAGTATAGATGTGAATTTTTTGGGACAGCGAAAAGAGACCCAGTACTTC
D gene: TRBD1
J gene: TRBJ2-5
clone size: -
V gene: TRBV19

CDR3 protein: CASSLDRGNEQFF
CDR3 DNA: TGCGCCAGCAGCTTGGACAGGGGCAATGAGCAGTTCTTC
D gene: TRBD1
J gene: TRBJ2-1
clone size: -
V gene: TRBV5-1

CDR3 protein: CASSPGTVPYEQYF
CDR3 DNA: TGTGCCAGCAGCCCCGGGACAGTTCCGTACGAGCAGTACTTC
D gene: TRBD1
J gene: TRBJ2-7
clone size: -
V gene: TRBV6-6

CDR3 protein: CAWSVAGGPIGNEQFF
CDR3 DNA: TGTGCCTGGAGTGTTGCGGGAGGGCCCATTGGGAATGAGCAGTTCTTC
D gene: TRBD2
J gene: TRBJ2-1
clone size: -
V gene: TRBV30

CDR3 protein: CASSLAEPSEQYF
CDR3 DNA: TGTGCCAGCAGCTTAGCGGAACCTTCCGAGCAGTACTTC
D gene: -
J gene: TRBJ2-7
clone size: -
V gene: TRBV7-9

CDR3 protein: CAWTTGGGQPQHF
CDR3 DNA: TGTGCCTGGACCACAGGGGGTGGTCAGCCCCAGCATTTT
D gene: TRBD1
J gene: TRBJ1-5
clone size: few
V gene: TRBV30

CDR3 protein: CASSLDADSFMGQFF
CDR3 DNA: TGTGCCAGCAGCTTAGACGCGGACAGTTTCATGGGGCAGTTCTTC
D gene: -
J gene: TRBJ2-1
clone size: -
V gene: TRBV7-2

CDR3 protein: CASSSPQGSYNSPLHF
CDR3 DNA: TGTGCCAGCAGTTCCCCACAGGGCTCCTATAATTCACCCCTCCACTTT
D gene: -
J gene: TRBJ1-6
clone size: few
V gene: TRBV6-5

CDR3 protein: CAISRLAGANTGELFF
CDR3 DNA: TGTGCCATCAGTCGACTAGCGGGGGCAAACACCGGGGAGCTGTTTTTT
D gene: TRBD2
J gene: TRBJ2-2
clone size: medium-sized
V gene: TRBV10-3

CDR3 protein: CASSIWGEQYF
CDR3 DNA: TGTGCCAGCAGCATCTGGGGAGAGCAGTACTTC
D gene: -
J gene: TRBJ2-5
clone size: -
V gene: TRBV7-8

CDR3 protein: CASSSPDGEQFF
CDR3 DNA: TGTGCCAGCAGTTCTCCGGACGGGGAGCAGTTCTTC
D gene: -
J gene: TRBJ2-1
clone size: -
V gene: TRBV7-9

CDR3 protein: CASSVVGGPQETQYF
CDR3 DNA: TGTGCCAGCAGCGTAGTGGGGGGGCCCCAAGAGACCCAGTACTTC
D gene: -
J gene: TRBJ2-5
clone size: -
V gene: TRBV9

CDR3 protein: CASSKGQANEQFF
CDR3 DNA: TGTGCCAGCAGCAAGGGACAGGCGAATGAGCAGTTCTTC
D gene: -
J gene: TRBJ2-1
clone size: -
V gene: TRBV21-1

CDR3 protein: CASSYRGRFNYEQYF
CDR3 DNA: TGTGCCAGCAGTTACAGGGGGCGATTCAACTACGAGCAGTACTTC
D gene: TRBD1
J gene: TRBJ2-7
clone size: -
V gene: TRBV6-5

CDR3 protein: CAWRRVLGAQLVTQYF
CDR3 DNA: TGTGCCTGGAGAAGGGTATTGGGGGCGCAGCTAGTGACCCAGTACTTC
D gene: -
J gene: TRBJ2-5
clone size: -
V gene: TRBV30

CDR3 protein: CATSDAGSDREKLFF
CDR3 DNA: TGTGCCACCAGCGACGCAGGGTCGGATCGTGAAAAACTGTTTTTT
D gene: -
J gene: TRBJ1-4
clone size: -
V gene: TRBV15

CDR3 protein: CASSPLGGVQEKLFF
CDR3 DNA: TGCGCCAGCAGCCCCCTGGGAGGAGTCCAGGAAAAACTGTTTTTT
D gene: -
J gene: TRBJ1-4
clone size: few
V gene: TRBV5-1

CDR3 protein: CASRPRGETQYF
CDR3 DNA: TGTGCCAGCAGACCCAGGGGGGAGACCCAGTACTTC
D gene: TRBD1
J gene: TRBJ2-5
clone size: -
V gene: TRBV2

CDR3 protein: CASSPTNRGSGELFF
CDR3 DNA: TGTGCCAGCAGCCCCACGAACAGGGGGTCCGGGGAGCTGTTTTTT
D gene: TRBD1
J gene: TRBJ2-2
clone size: -
V gene: TRBV7-3

CDR3 protein: CASSYSGVSYEQYF
CDR3 DNA: TGTGCCAGCAGCTACTCGGGGGTCTCCTACGAGCAGTACTTC
D gene: -
J gene: TRBJ2-7
clone size: -
V gene: TRBV7-2